A selection of T cell receptor beta chains follows, all from one sample in a study of early T cells in non-severe SARS-CoV-2 infection. TCRdb itself ran the 5' RACE reads through MiXCR, one entry per CDR3 protein. The data contain some 61,000 distinct CDR3 sequences, under 11% of them seen just once; the ten biggest clones take up about 5%. The specimen sequenced was whole blood. The receptor set was obtained from an adult who was a healthcare worker with PCR-confirmed SARS-CoV-2 infection or an uninfected control (not recorded which). Each CDR3 is given with its conserved first and last residue. D genes are given only for firm matches. Expanded clones get a size class; other rows say once, few or many, or leave the size out.

d_call	clone_size	v_call	j_call	cdr3_aa	cdr3_nt
TRBD2	.	TRBV12-3/TRBV12-4	TRBJ2-7	CASGRSGGITEQYF	TGTGCCAGCGGACGTAGCGGGGGGATTACGGAGCAGTACTTC
.	many	TRBV24-1	TRBJ2-5	CATSPGLGAEQETQYF	TGTGCCACCAGCCCCGGGTTGGGGGCGGAACAAGAGACCCAGTACTTC
.	.	TRBV7-6	TRBJ2-5	CASSLALGVKETQYF	TGTGCCAGCAGCTTAGCGCTCGGCGTTAAAGAGACCCAGTACTTC
.	many	TRBV4-2	TRBJ2-1	CASSQKPYNEQFF	TGTGCCAGCAGCCAAAAGCCTTACAATGAGCAGTTCTTC
.	.	TRBV5-4	TRBJ2-5	CASSSRRSQETQYF	TGTGCCAGCAGCTCTCGAAGGAGTCAAGAGACCCAGTACTTC
TRBD2	.	TRBV5-1	TRBJ2-5	CASSLELAGGRETQYF	TGCGCCAGCAGCTTGGAACTAGCGGGAGGGCGAGAGACCCAGTACTTC
TRBD1	.	TRBV7-3	TRBJ2-3	CASSPGTGAQIRQYF	TGTGCCAGCAGCCCAGGGACAGGTGCACAGATACGGCAGTATTTT
.	.	TRBV7-9	TRBJ1-2	CASSLDRQSGYTF	TGTGCCAGCAGCTTAGATCGACAGTCCGGCTACACCTTC
TRBD2	.	TRBV11-3	TRBJ2-7	CVSSHGTSRTYEQYF	TGTGTCAGCAGTCACGGGACTAGCAGAACCTACGAGCAGTACTTC
.	.	TRBV20-1	TRBJ1-1	CSARDGRAAEAFF	TGCAGTGCTAGAGATGGGAGGGCCGCTGAAGCTTTCTTT
TRBD2	many	TRBV18	TRBJ2-1	CASSPLTSGRANEQFF	TGTGCCAGCTCACCACTCACTAGCGGGAGGGCAAATGAGCAGTTCTTC
.	few	TRBV11-2	TRBJ2-7	CASKKPGPKAAEQYF	TGTGCCAGCAAGAAACCGGGACCAAAGGCGGCCGAGCAGTACTTC
.	.	TRBV9	TRBJ2-7	CASSSDRLYEQYF	TGTGCCAGCAGCTCGGACAGACTCTACGAGCAGTACTTC
TRBD1	few	TRBV2	TRBJ1-3	CASSGSEQGLYF	TGTGCCAGCAGTGGATCTGAACAGGGGTTATATTTT
TRBD2	.	TRBV7-3	TRBJ2-1	CASSSYGTSGVNEQFF	TGTGCCAGCAGCTCCTACGGGACTAGCGGGGTGAATGAGCAGTTCTTC
.	many	TRBV12-3/TRBV12-4	TRBJ1-2	CASSLIGGTRGYTF	TGTGCCAGCAGTTTAATTGGAGGGACGAGGGGCTACACCTTC
.	many	TRBV5-1	TRBJ2-3	CASSLPLLGSTDTQYF	TGCGCCAGCAGCTTGCCCCTCCTCGGGAGCACAGATACGCAGTATTTT
TRBD1	.	TRBV7-9	TRBJ2-3	CASSPGQGGDTQYF	TGTGCCAGCAGCCCCGGACAGGGTGGAGATACGCAGTATTTT
.	many	TRBV15	TRBJ2-3	CATSRDQFSDTQYF	TGTGCCACCAGCAGAGATCAGTTTTCAGATACGCAGTATTTT
TRBD1	few	TRBV30	TRBJ2-2	CAWGRQGAKAGELFF	TGTGCCTGGGGAAGACAGGGGGCCAAGGCCGGGGAGCTGTTTTTT
TRBD2	few	TRBV20-1	TRBJ2-3	CSARRTSGGTQYF	TGCAGTGCTAGAAGGACTAGCGGGGGTACGCAGTATTTT
.	many	TRBV12-3/TRBV12-4	TRBJ1-5	CASTWGSNQPQHF	TGTGCCAGCACCTGGGGCAGCAATCAGCCCCAGCATTTT
.	.	TRBV20-1	TRBJ2-3	CSARAGLQATDTQYF	TGCAGTGCTAGAGCGGGACTGCAGGCCACAGATACGCAGTATTTT
.	many	TRBV5-1	TRBJ1-1	CASSESPSGNTEAFF	TGCGCCAGCAGCGAATCACCCTCTGGGAACACTGAAGCTTTCTTT